This T cell receptor (beta chain) appears in the sequencing data of a study of T cell clonotyping in hematopoietic cell transplantation. The study's findings and limits: Cells were unsorted, so CD4 and CD8 contributions were not separated. After transplant, recipient diversity fell while pathologically expanded clonotypes grew through day 180.

Here immunoSEQ multiplex PCR was the method, and the copy in TCRdb shows in-frame clones only, minus some. The table includes about 4,600 clones, about 95% detected once. In the case of this clone: Its specificity is not known.

Germline V lookup: CDR1 MNHEY, CDR2 SVGAGI. The germline V and J ends were trimmed by 3 bases and 0 bases, with 8 bases remaining between them. This CDR3 has 15 amino acids. The V gene is TRBV6-5, the J gene TRBJ1-4; D is possibly TRBD1 (5 bases). The TCR was taken from a male patient aged 35-50 years who had an allogeneic stem cell transplant from a related donor, so the T cells may come from the graft donor. Some clones in this sample may be carry-over from other donors' samples. The sequencing used PBMCs, collected 100 days after allogeneic stem cell transplant. The CDR3 DNA sequence: TGTGCCAGCAGTTATGTAGGGGCAACTAATGAAAAACTGTTTTTT. It specifies CASSYVGATNEKLFF.